The 24 T cell receptor beta chains below come from one sample, sequenced in a study of blood T cell repertoires in COVID-19. Only in-frame clones appear in the TCRdb table, and some are missing; sequencing was by immunoSEQ multiplex PCR. Counted here are about 85,000 clones, approximately 90% occurring once; the ten biggest clones make up 5% to 6.5%. Sequenced input: peripheral blood. The origin of the receptors is a man between 60 and 75 years old with acute or convalescent COVID-19.

V and J are TRBV6-1 and TRBJ1-5, with unresolved D. The CDR3 covers 15 residues. V was shortened by 1 base and J by 2 bases, with 9 bases between the two germline ends. Germline V gene data show CDR1 as MNHNS and CDR2 as SASEGT. The CDR3 DNA sequence: TGTGCCAGCAGTGAAGGTTCCGGGGGCAATCAGCCCCAGCATTTT. Residues: CASSEGSGGNQPQHF.

The chain is built from TRBV12-5 and TRBJ2-3; D might be TRBD2 (5 bases). Per germline, CDR1 LGHNT and CDR2 FRNRAP. The V end was cut by 4 bases, the J end by 1 base, with 12 bases between. The CDR3 has 15 residues. The CDR3 protein is CASGSPAGGTDTQYF. As DNA, the CDR3 is TGTGCTAGTGGTTCCCCTGCCGGGGGCACAGATACGCAGTATTTT. Full variable domain (rest looked up from reference TRBV12-5 and TRBJ2-3): DARVTQTPRHKVTEMGQEVTMRCQPILGHNTVFWYRQTMMQGLELLAYFRNRAPLDDSGMPKDRFSAEMPDATLATLKIQPSEPRDSAVYFCASGSPAGGTDTQYFGPGTRLTVL.

The chain recombines TRBV4-3 with TRBJ1-1; D is perhaps TRBD1 (6 bases). Germline V lookup: CDR1 LGHNA, CDR2 YSLEER. V was cut by 2 bases and J by 1 base, with 14 bases left in between. This CDR3 is built from 16 residues. The CDR3 bases are TGCGCCAGCAGCCAAACTTTGGGGACATCGAACACTGAAGCTTTCTTT. Residues: CASSQTLGTSNTEAFF.

This rearrangement joins TRBV7-8 to TRBJ1-4, with D perhaps TRBD1 (5 bases). Germline CDR1 and CDR2: SGHVS and FQNEAQ. Trimming stripped 6 bases from V and 2 bases from J, with 22 bases between. CDR3 size: 18 residues. CDR3: CASRLIGGTGTTNEKLFF. CDR3 sequence (DNA): TGTGCCAGCAGATTGATTGGGGGAACCGGGACTACTAATGAAAAACTGTTTTTT.

This chain links TRBV6-2 or TRBV6-3 with TRBJ2-2, with D hard to call. V was trimmed by 2 bases and J by 1 base, leaving 5 bases between them. The CDR3 runs 14 residues. The germline gives CDR1 MNHEY, CDR2 SVGEGT. In DNA form, the CDR3 reads TGTGCCAGCAGTTACCCCCAGAACACCGGGGAGCTGTTTTTT. This sequence encodes CASSYPQNTGELFF.

This chain joins TRBV2 and TRBJ1-1, with D perhaps TRBD1 (5 bases). Germline V gene data show CDR1 as SNHLY and CDR2 as FYNNEI. The germline V and J ends were trimmed by 6 bases and 1 base, with 12 bases remaining between them. This CDR3 contains 14 residues. The CDR3 DNA reads TGTGCCAGCAGAGGTTCAAGGGGGAACACTGAAGCTTTCTTT. This codes for CASRGSRGNTEAFF.

The chain employs TRBV4-3 and TRBJ2-5; D might be TRBD1 (5 bases). V was clipped by 1 base and J by 4 bases, with 13 bases between them. The CDR3 has 15 residues. The germline V gene has CDR1 LGHNA and CDR2 YSLEER. CDR3 amino acids: CASSQGTGVGETQYF. The CDR3 nucleotides read TGCGCCAGCAGCCAAGGAACAGGTGTAGGAGAGACCCAGTACTTC.

The J gene is TRBJ1-2, the V gene TRBV7-9; 7 nucleotides match TRBD1. Unmatched junction bases numbered 4, after V lost 3 bases and J lost 3 bases. Germline V lookup: CDR1 SEHNR, CDR2 FQNEAQ (reference sequence). The CDR3 runs to 14 residues. The CDR3 sequence: CASSFVTGDYGYTF. For the CDR3, the DNA is TGTGCCAGCAGCTTTGTCACAGGGGACTATGGCTACACCTTC.

The chain couples TRBV5-8 to TRBJ1-3, with 8 bases lining up with TRBD1. The CDR3 is 17 amino acids. V lost 1 base, J lost 1 base, and 7 bases stayed unmatched. Per germline, CDR1 SGHTS and CDR2 YDEGEE. CDR3 sequence: CASSLYVGTGSGNTIYF. CDR3 nucleotides: TGTGCCAGCAGCTTGTACGTCGGGACAGGTTCTGGAAACACCATATATTTT.

This rearrangement joins TRBV4-2 to TRBJ1-3; 11 nucleotides line up with TRBD1. V dropped 1 base and J dropped 0; count of bases not matched to a gene: 2. CDR1 LGHNA and CDR2 YNFKEQ come from the germline V gene. The CDR3 sequence is 17 residues long. The CDR3 nucleotides are TGTGCCAGCAGCCAAGTCGGGACAGGGGGCTCTGGAAACACCATATATTTT. Its translation is CASSQVGTGGSGNTIYF.

The genes are TRBV7-9 and TRBJ1-2, with 10 nucleotides matching TRBD1. J lost 3 bases, V lost 5 bases, and 15 bases had no gene match. Germline loops: CDR1 SEHNR, CDR2 FQNEAQ (reference sequence). The CDR3 consists of 18 residues. The CDR3 nucleotides are TGTGCCAGCAGCCCCACAATGGGTGACAGGGGGCGACACTATGGCTACACCTTC. Its translation is CASSPTMGDRGRHYGYTF. Full variable domain (missing parts from reference TRBV7-9 and TRBJ1-2): DTGVSQNPRHKITKRGQNVTFRCDPISEHNRLYWYRQTLGQGPEFLTYFQNEAQLEKSRLLSDRFSAERPKGSFSTLEIQRTEQGDSAMYLCASSPTMGDRGRHYGYTFGSGTRLTVV.

The chain carries TRBV5-4 and TRBJ2-2; D is perhaps TRBD1 (6 bases). Per the germline V gene, CDR1 is SGHNT and CDR2 is YYREEE (reference sequence). Trimming removed 6 bases at V and 1 base at J, with 22 bases between. The CDR3 runs 18 residues. For the CDR3, the DNA is TGTGCCAGCACTTCGGCCGGCCGTGGCAGGGGGAACACCGGGGAGCTGTTTTTT. It specifies CASTSAGRGRGNTGELFF. Together with reference TRBV5-4 and TRBJ2-2, the CDR3 gives the full variable domain: ETGVTQSPTHLIKTRGQQVTLRCSSQSGHNTVSWYQQALGQGPQFIFQYYREEENGRGNFPPRFSGLQFPNYSSELNVNALELDDSALYLCASTSAGRGRGNTGELFFGEGSRLTVL.

This sequence joins TRBV10-2 and TRBJ2-5; weak D call: TRBD2 (6 bases). The CDR3 totals 16 residues. In germline, CDR1 is WSHSY, CDR2 SAAADI. V was trimmed by 7 bases and J by 1 base, leaving 19 bases between them. In nucleotides, the CDR3 is TGCGCCAGCAAGCGACTAGTGGGGACCTCCCAAGAGACCCAGTACTTC. Its translation is CASKRLVGTSQETQYF.

This clone was seen a handful of times. This chain uses TRBV11-3 with TRBJ2-1; 8 positions agree with TRBD2. Germline CDR1 is SGHNT and CDR2 is YENEEA. The CDR3 spans 14 residues. V lost 1 base to trimming and J lost 7 bases; unmatched junction nucleotides: 3. The CDR3 DNA is TGTGCCAGCAGCTTAGCGGCTAGCGGGAATGAGCAGTTCTTC. It encodes CASSLAASGNEQFF.

The chain has TRBV13 and TRBJ2-7; 10 positions agree with TRBD1. The J segment lost 3 bases and the V segment lost 4 bases, leaving 3 bases of the junction unmatched. The CDR3 sequence is 14 residues long. Germline values: CDR1 PRHDT, CDR2 FYEKMQ (reference sequence). CDR3 sequence reads: CASSYRTGGYEQYF. The CDR3 nucleotides read TGTGCCAGCAGCTATCGGACAGGGGGCTACGAGCAGTACTTC.

The chain links TRBV28 to TRBJ2-2; 8 nucleotides line up with TRBD1. The CDR3 is 18 amino acids. CDR1 is MDHEN, CDR2 SYDVKM, per germline. V lost 7 bases to trimming and J lost 0 bases; unmatched junction nucleotides: 13. The CDR3: CASIPFGQGSANTGELFF. As DNA, the CDR3 is TGTGCCAGCATTCCCTTCGGACAGGGTTCGGCGAACACCGGGGAGCTGTTTTTT.

The genes are TRBV10-2 and TRBJ2-5, with a tentative D call TRBD2 (6 bases). Germline V gene sequence: CDR1 WSHSY, CDR2 SAAADI. The CDR3 totals 12 residues. V was clipped by 8 bases and J by 1 base, with 8 bases between them. CDR3 sequence (DNA): TGCGCCAGCCGGGACTCCCAAGAGACCCAGTACTTC. Translated, it gives CASRDSQETQYF.

A single count supports this clone. J is TRBJ2-2 and V is TRBV24-1, with D tentatively TRBD2 (6 bases). Trimming left V 5 bases short and J 3 bases short, with 9 bases between. Germline CDR1 and CDR2: KGHDR and SFDVKD. This CDR3 is built from 14 residues. CDR3 DNA: TGTGCCACCAGTGCAACGGGGGACACCGGGGAGCTGTTTTTT. Translating it yields CATSATGDTGELFF.

The chain recombines TRBV29-1 with TRBJ1-1; D gene ambiguous. The germline CDR1 and CDR2 sequences are SQVTM and ANQGSEA. CDR3 length equals 11 residues. Trimming stripped 7 bases from V and 3 bases from J, with 9 bases between. The CDR3 DNA sequence: TGCAGCGCTGCGGGTTACACTGAAGCTTTCTTT. Translation gives CSAAGYTEAFF.

The gene calls are TRBV3-1 (or the pseudogene TRBV3-2) and TRBJ1-2; a possible D gene is TRBD1 (6 bases). Germline V gene lookup returns CDR1 LGHDT and CDR2 YNNKEL (reference sequence). The CDR3 has 14 amino acids. Trimming cost V 0 bases and J 7 bases, with 12 bases left between them. As DNA, the CDR3 is TGTGCCAGCAGCCAAGATTCAGGGGTTGGTGGCTACACCTTC. Its protein product is CASSQDSGVGGYTF.

V is TRBV6-4 and J is TRBJ1-5; TRBD1 might be the D (5 bases). CDR3 length: 14 residues. Germline CDR1 is MRHNA and CDR2 is SNTAGT. Trimming took off 7 bases at V and 1 base at J, with 11 bases between the two ends. The CDR3 protein is CASTPGGSNQPQHF. In DNA, the CDR3 is TGTGCCAGCACCCCTGGGGGGAGCAATCAGCCCCAGCATTTT.

The chain is built from TRBV3-1 (or the pseudogene TRBV3-2) and TRBJ1-6; no clear D gene. The CDR3 runs to 13 residues. V was trimmed by 5 bases and J by 9 bases, leaving 11 bases between them. Germline V gene data show CDR1 as LGHDT and CDR2 as YNNKEL (reference sequence). The CDR3 sequence: CASSVNMASPLHF. Here the CDR3 DNA reads TGTGCCAGCAGCGTAAATATGGCTTCACCCCTCCACTTT.

V is TRBV5-6 and J is TRBJ1-2, with D possibly TRBD1 on 6 matching bases. CDR1 SGHDT and CDR2 YYEEEE come from the germline V gene. The CDR3 runs to 14 residues. V was trimmed by 4 bases and J by 6 bases, leaving 16 bases between them. CDR3 region: CASSPVWPGDGYTF. CDR3 bases: TGTGCCAGCAGCCCCGTCTGGCCAGGGGATGGCTACACCTTC.

V is TRBV5-8 and J is TRBJ1-5; the D gene is possibly TRBD1 (5 bases). The CDR3 is 15 amino acids. Per germline, CDR1 SGHTS and CDR2 YDEGEE. V lost 4 bases, J lost 0 bases, and 11 bases lay in between. Written as DNA, the CDR3 is TGTGCCAGCAGCCCCATCGACAGTAGCAATCAGCCCCAGCATTTT. It codes for CASSPIDSSNQPQHF.